These 26 T cell receptor beta chains came from one sample sequenced in a study of technical replicates of blood from a handful of donors. The protocol was immunoSEQ multiplex PCR, while the TCRdb copy is restricted to in-frame clones and leaves out a portion. The sample lists tens of thousands of clones; around 94% were seen once. Sequencing used T cells isolated from PBMCs. These receptors came from a human donor in good health.

The rearrangement links TRBV27 to TRBJ2-1; perhaps TRBD2 as D (6 bases). The CDR3 covers 13 residues. Trimming removed 2 bases from V and 14 bases from J, with 16 bases in between. Germline V lookup: CDR1 MNHEY, CDR2 SMNVEV (reference sequence). The CDR3 reads CASSLRQDYREFF. The CDR3 DNA is TGTGCCAGCAGTTTACGGCAGGACTACCGGGAGTTCTTC.

The V call is TRBV7-9, the J call TRBJ2-2; the match to TRBD1 covers 7 bases. This CDR3 has 17 amino acids. Germline CDR1 and CDR2: SEHNR and FQNEAQ (reference sequence). V lost 0 bases, J lost 0 bases, and 4 bases stayed unmatched. CDR3 loop: CASSLAGGGSNTGELFF. The CDR3 DNA is TGTGCCAGCAGCTTAGCAGGGGGCGGATCGAACACCGGGGAGCTGTTTTTT.

This chain links TRBV7-3 with TRBJ2-1; TRBD1 might be the D (5 bases). CDR3 length: 13 amino acids. V dropped 4 bases and J dropped 7 bases, with 11 bases sitting between them. Germline values: CDR1 SGHTA, CDR2 FQGTGA. CDR3 DNA: TGTGCCAGCAGCTCCCGAGCAGGGAATGAGCAGTTCTTC. Its translation is CASSSRAGNEQFF.

The chain links TRBV6-4 to TRBJ2-2; D not resolved. Trimming removed 6 bases at V and 7 bases at J, with 12 bases between. The CDR3 is 13 amino acids. Germline CDR1 MRHNA, CDR2 SNTAGT. The CDR3, as DNA: TGTGCCAGCAGAGCCAAGAGGAGCGGGGAGCTGTTTTTT. Translated, it gives CASRAKRSGELFF.

The CDR3 loop is CASSEALFSLQPQHF. In DNA, the CDR3 is TGTGCCAGCAGTGAAGCTCTCTTTTCCCTTCAGCCCCAGCATTTT. V and J are TRBV6-1 and TRBJ1-5; D is ambiguous. Germline-derived CDR1 and CDR2 are MNHNS and SASEGT. This CDR3 spans 15 amino acids. The V and J ends lost 0 bases and 6 bases respectively, with 12 bases between them.

V usage is TRBV30 and J usage is TRBJ2-7; maybe TRBD1 (5 bases). Per the germline V gene, CDR1 is GTSNPN and CDR2 is SVGIG (reference sequence). Trimming pared 8 bases from V and 7 bases from J, leaving 15 bases between. The CDR3 has 11 amino acids. The CDR3 protein is CAVLRVGEQYF. CDR3 nucleotide sequence: TGTGCCGTCCTCAGGGTAGGGGAGCAGTACTTC. Using reference TRBV30 and TRBJ2-7 for the parts outside the CDR3, the full variable domain is SQTIHQWPATLVQPVGSPLSLECTVEGTSNPNLYWYRQAAGRGLQLLFYSVGIGQISSEVPQNLSASRPQDRQFILSSKKLLLSDSGFYLCAVLRVGEQYFGPGTRLTVT.

This chain joins TRBV25-1 and TRBJ2-7; 9 bases align to TRBD1. The CDR3 totals 14 residues. Germline CDR1 reads MGHDK; CDR2 reads SYGVNS. V was clipped by 3 bases and J by 4 bases; unmatched bases: 4. The CDR3: CASSEGDRVYEQYF. The CDR3 DNA reads as TGTGCCAGCAGTGAGGGGGACAGGGTTTACGAGCAGTACTTC.

This clone has more than one count but fewer than ten. The CDR3 nucleotides are TGCGCCAGCAGCCAATCATCGCCGGTAGGGGGTTGGGAGCAGTACTTC. Residues: CASSQSSPVGGWEQYF. V is TRBV4-1 and J is TRBJ2-7; D is perhaps TRBD1 (6 bases). The ends were cut back, 2 bases at V and 7 bases at J, with 21 bases in the middle. Germline lookup yields CDR1 MGHRA and CDR2 YSYEKL. This CDR3 has 16 residues.

Here the CDR3 DNA reads TGTGCCACCGCTAGGTTACGGGACAGAAGCATGAACACTGAAGCTTTCTTT. It is translated as CATARLRDRSMNTEAFF. The chain joins TRBV7-8 to TRBJ1-1; the match to TRBD1 covers 7 bases. The CDR3 length is 17 residues. The V gene end was trimmed by 10 bases and the J gene end by 0 bases; junction bases not matched to a gene: 17. Germline CDR1 SGHVS, CDR2 FQNEAQ.

This chain links TRBV7-8 with TRBJ1-5, with 7 bases lining up with TRBD1. Germline values: CDR1 SGHVS, CDR2 FQNEAQ. The ends lost 1 base at V and 6 bases at J; junction bases unmatched: 9. This CDR3 has 16 residues. CDR3 sequence (DNA): TGTGCCAGCAGCTTAGGGAACAGGGGCATGGGTCAGCCCCAGCATTTT. Its translation is CASSLGNRGMGQPQHF.

This chain links TRBV6-5 with TRBJ1-2; TRBD1 agrees at 7 bases. This CDR3 is 16 amino acids long. V was clipped by 4 bases and J by 6 bases; unmatched bases: 14. CDR1 is MNHEY and CDR2 is SVGAGI in the germline V gene. CDR3 DNA: TGTGCCAGCAGTTCGACAGGGCCATTCCGGGGTGATGGCTACACCTTC. It encodes CASSSTGPFRGDGYTF.

This chain uses TRBV5-1 with TRBJ2-2; maybe TRBD2 (6 bases). The CDR3 extends over 15 amino acids. Germline V gives CDR1 SGHRS, CDR2 YFSETQ. Trimming took off 5 bases at V and 5 bases at J, with 16 bases between the two ends. The CDR3 DNA reads as TGCGCCAGCAGTTTCACTGGGGGACTTACCGGGGAGCTGTTTTTT. It translates to CASSFTGGLTGELFF.

J is TRBJ2-2 and V is TRBV5-1, with D perhaps TRBD2 (5 bases). V was trimmed by 4 bases and J by 5 bases, leaving 18 bases between them. CDR1 and CDR2 (germline): SGHRS, YFSETQ. The CDR3 contains 16 residues. The CDR3 loop is CASSPPLAGRTGELFF. The CDR3 region has the DNA TGCGCCAGCAGCCCGCCTCTGGCGGGTAGGACCGGGGAGCTGTTTTTT.

V usage is TRBV19 and J usage is TRBJ2-1, with a possible D match to TRBD2 (5 bases). The CDR3 extends over 18 amino acids. The germline V gene has CDR1 LNHDA and CDR2 SQIVND (reference sequence). V dropped 1 base and J dropped 5 bases, with 21 bases sitting between them. In DNA form, the CDR3 reads TGTGCCAGTAGTATAGGCCGAGGGTTGGCAGCGGCGAACAATGAGCAGTTCTTC. It translates to CASSIGRGLAAANNEQFF.

This chain links TRBV19 with TRBJ1-1; D may be TRBD1 (5 bases). The V gene's germline CDR1 is LNHDA and CDR2 SQIVND (reference sequence). Trimming took 3 bases from V and 3 from J, leaving 14 bases between them. The CDR3 has 15 amino acids. CDR3 in DNA: TGTGCCAGTAGTATTCTCCAGGGCAGTCACACTGAAGCTTTCTTT. Amino acid sequence: CASSILQGSHTEAFF. The whole variable domain, filled in from reference TRBV19 and TRBJ1-1, reads DGGITQSPKYLFRKEGQNVTLSCEQNLNHDAMYWYRQDPGQGLRLIYYSQIVNDFQKGDIAEGYSVSREKKESFPLTVTSAQKNPTAFYLCASSILQGSHTEAFFGQGTRLTVV.

The DNA of the CDR3 is TGTGCCATCAGTTTAGCGGGGGACGCCTACGAGCAGTACTTC. Amino acids: CAISLAGDAYEQYF. J is TRBJ2-7 and V is TRBV10-3; TRBD2 aligns across 9 bases. The CDR3 covers 14 residues. Trimming removed 5 bases from V and 2 bases from J; junction bases left unmatched: 4. CDR1 and CDR2 (germline): ENHRY, SYGVKD.

This sequence joins TRBV6-4 and TRBJ2-2, with 12 positions matching TRBD2. V lost 6 bases and J lost 5; bases outside the gene matches: 7. Germline CDR1 reads MRHNA; CDR2 reads SNTAGT. This CDR3 contains 16 residues. The CDR3 DNA reads as TGTGCCAGCAGCTCTAGCGGGAGGGCCGAAACCGGGGAGCTGTTTTTT. Translated: CASSSSGRAETGELFF.

The chain employs TRBV5-6 and TRBJ1-2; D gene unclear. Germline V gene lookup returns CDR1 SGHDT and CDR2 YYEEEE. V shed 4 bases and J shed 1 base, with 8 bases lying between them. This CDR3 is 13 amino acids long. This CDR3 reads CASSPTSNYGYTF. The DNA of the CDR3 is TGTGCCAGCAGCCCCACAAGTAACTATGGCTACACCTTC.

The gene calls are TRBV5-4 and TRBJ2-2; D remains unclear. Deletions cut 4 bases from V and 0 bases from J, with 7 bases between. Germline CDR1 SGHNT, CDR2 YYREEE (reference sequence). This CDR3 has 14 amino acids. CDR3 sequence reads: CASSPRSNTGELFF. DNA for the CDR3: TGTGCCAGCAGCCCTAGATCGAACACCGGGGAGCTGTTTTTT. The entire variable domain, with the rest obtained from reference TRBV5-4 and TRBJ2-2, is as follows: ETGVTQSPTHLIKTRGQQVTLRCSSQSGHNTVSWYQQALGQGPQFIFQYYREEENGRGNFPPRFSGLQFPNYSSELNVNALELDDSALYLCASSPRSNTGELFFGEGSRLTVL.

This clone was counted once. J is TRBJ1-1 and V is TRBV19; the match to TRBD1 covers 7 bases. The trim removed 7 bases at V and 0 bases at J, leaving 5 bases unmatched. In germline, CDR1 is LNHDA, CDR2 SQIVND (reference sequence). The CDR3 runs to 14 residues. CDR3 bases: TGTGCCAGTACCCGGGACAGATTGAACACTGAAGCTTTCTTT. Amino acids: CASTRDRLNTEAFF. The entire variable domain, with the rest obtained from reference TRBV19 and TRBJ1-1, is as follows: DGGITQSPKYLFRKEGQNVTLSCEQNLNHDAMYWYRQDPGQGLRLIYYSQIVNDFQKGDIAEGYSVSREKKESFPLTVTSAQKNPTAFYLCASTRDRLNTEAFFGQGTRLTVV.

The genes are TRBV7-9 and TRBJ2-5, with D hard to call. The V end was cut by 3 bases, the J end by 5 bases, with 7 bases between. The CDR3 contains 12 residues. Germline V CDR1 and CDR2: SEHNR, FQNEAQ (reference sequence). The CDR3 DNA reads TGTGCCAGCAGCTTTTTACTTGAGACCCAGTACTTC. Translated, it gives CASSFLLETQYF.

The chain couples TRBV10-3 to TRBJ1-2; D remains ambiguous. Germline assignment: CDR1 ENHRY and CDR2 SYGVKD. Trimming removed 0 bases at V and 5 bases at J, with 10 bases between. The length of the CDR3 is 14 residues. DNA for the CDR3: TGTGCCATCAGTGAGTCGCCCCAGGCGTATGGCTACACCTTC. This sequence encodes CAISESPQAYGYTF.

This sequence joins TRBV11-2 and TRBJ1-2, with 12 positions matching TRBD1. Germline-derived CDR1 and CDR2 are SGHAT and FQNNGV. The CDR3 covers 19 residues. V trimming: 4 bases; J trimming: 3 bases; junction bases outside the gene matches: 15. The DNA of the CDR3 is TGTGCCAGCAGCTCTCGGGGGACAGGGGGCTGGACAACCTACTATGGCTACACCTTC. Translated: CASSSRGTGGWTTYYGYTF.

The chain is built from TRBV7-6 and TRBJ2-5; 8 bases are a match to TRBD2. The V gene end was trimmed by 3 bases and the J gene end by 7 bases; junction bases not matched to a gene: 16. This CDR3 contains 17 residues. The germline CDR1 and CDR2 sequences are SGHVS and FNYEAQ. The DNA for the CDR3 is TGTGCCAGCAGCTTTTGGGGGGCAACGGGAGGGCCCCGGACCCAGTACTTC. As protein: CASSFWGATGGPRTQYF.

This clone was counted a few times. The chain carries TRBV30 and TRBJ2-7; 7 bases fit TRBD1. The V segment lost 0 bases and the J segment 1 base; nucleotides outside the gene matches: 6. This CDR3 spans 15 amino acids. Germline V lookup: CDR1 GTSNPN, CDR2 SVGIG (reference sequence). CDR3 coding DNA: TGTGCCTGGAGTGTACGGGGACAGCTTTCCTACGAGCAGTACTTC. Its translation is CAWSVRGQLSYEQYF.

The rearrangement links TRBV30 to TRBJ2-3; 12 positions agree with TRBD2. Germline trimming cut 2 bases from V and 5 bases from J; bases unmatched to any gene: 8. The CDR3 has 16 residues. CDR1 and CDR2 (germline): GTSNPN, SVGIG (reference sequence). CDR3 bases: TGTGCCTGGAGTCGAGGACTAGCGGGGCGGGGAGATACGCAGTATTTT. Residues: CAWSRGLAGRGDTQYF.